The rows below give T cell receptor beta chains drawn from one sample of a study of cytomegalovirus exposure and HLA in healthy donors. Sequencing used immunoSEQ multiplex PCR; TCRdb keeps in-frame clones, though not all of them. The sample yields under 200,000 clones, roughly 87% seen once. The sample was PBMCs. The source of these receptors is a boy younger than 10 in good health and CMV-seronegative. The CDR3 runs from the conserved cysteine through the conserved F or W. Fields, in order: CDR3 protein, CDR3 DNA, clone size, D gene, J gene, V gene, CDR3 length. D genes are given only for firm matches. Clone size appears in some rows only: once, few, many, or a class for an expanded clone.

CASSRSSGLSSGANVLTF	TGTGCCAGCAGTAGGTCTAGCGGACTAAGCTCTGGGGCCAACGTCCTGACTTTC	.	TRBD2	TRBJ2-6	TRBV27	18
CASSGRWAGGPGGELFF	TGTGCCAGCAGCGGTCGTTGGGCGGGAGGGCCTGGCGGGGAGCTGTTTTTT	.	TRBD2	TRBJ2-2	TRBV7-9	17
CASSSGPGQGGTEAFF	TGCGCCAGCAGCTCAGGCCCGGGACAGGGGGGCACTGAAGCTTTCTTT	.	TRBD1	TRBJ1-1	TRBV5-1	16
CASSEQGSHTEAFF	TGTGCCAGCAGTGAGCAGGGCAGTCACACTGAAGCTTTCTTT	.	.	TRBJ1-1	TRBV6-1	14
CASSSRTSRDTEAFF	TGTGCCAGCAGCTCCCGGACATCTCGGGACACTGAAGCTTTCTTT	.	.	TRBJ1-1	TRBV7-9	15
CASTGQNTGELFF	TGCGCCAGCACCGGACAAAACACCGGGGAGCTGTTTTTT	.	.	TRBJ2-2	TRBV5-1	13
CASRVGQGGMYEQYF	TGTGCCAGCAGAGTCGGCCAGGGCGGTATGTACGAGCAGTACTTC	.	.	TRBJ2-7	TRBV7-2	15
CASSLYRGDTGELFF	TGCGCCAGCAGCTTGTACAGGGGCGACACCGGGGAGCTGTTTTTT	.	TRBD1	TRBJ2-2	TRBV5-1	15
CASGYRDTEAFF	TGCGCCAGCGGATACAGGGACACTGAAGCTTTCTTT	once	.	TRBJ1-1	TRBV10-2	12
CASTGVLTDTQYF	TGTGCCAGTACAGGGGTGTTAACAGATACGCAGTATTTT	.	.	TRBJ2-3	TRBV21-1	13
CASSLADRGGEQYF	TGTGCCAGCAGCTTAGCAGACAGGGGGGGCGAGCAGTACTTC	.	TRBD1	TRBJ2-7	TRBV11-2	14
CASSPGAMNTEALF	TGTGCCAGCAGCCCAGGGGCCATGAACACTGAAGCTCTCTTT	.	.	TRBJ1-1	TRBV7-2	14
CASSLEVLAGYNEQFF	TGTGCCAGCAGCTTGGAAGTTTTAGCGGGGTACAATGAGCAGTTCTTC	.	TRBD2	TRBJ2-1	TRBV5-6	16
CASSWDGGGREAFF	TGCGCCAGCAGCTGGGATGGGGGAGGCAGAGAGGCTTTCTTT	.	.	TRBJ1-1	TRBV5-1	14
CASSLIEDRGHKNEKLFF	TGTGCCAGCAGCTTAATAGAGGACAGGGGCCATAAAAATGAAAAACTGTTTTTT	.	TRBD1	TRBJ1-4	TRBV7-3	18
CASSFSGGSGELFF	TGCGCCAGCAGCTTCTCGGGGGGCTCCGGGGAGCTGTTTTTT	once	.	TRBJ2-2	TRBV5-1	14
CAGGHPNYGYTF	TGTGCCGGCGGGCACCCTAACTATGGCTACACCTTC	.	.	TRBJ1-2	TRBV28	12
CASSLKAVLAGGETQYF	TGCGCCAGCAGCTTAAAGGCAGTACTAGCGGGGGGAGAGACCCAGTACTTC	once	TRBD2	TRBJ2-5	TRBV5-1	17
CATRAGAYEQYF	TGTGCCACTCGAGCGGGGGCCTACGAGCAGTACTTC	once	TRBD2	TRBJ2-7	TRBV6-6	12
CASRQRGQDTEAFF	TGTGCCAGCAGGCAAAGGGGGCAGGACACTGAAGCTTTCTTT	once	TRBD1	TRBJ1-1	TRBV7-8	14
CASSLGTVYEQYF	TGTGCCAGCAGCCTTGGGACAGTCTACGAGCAGTACTTC	.	TRBD1	TRBJ2-7	TRBV7-6	13
CASSQETSPRTDTQYF	TGTGCCAGCAGCCAAGAGACTAGCCCTCGCACAGATACGCAGTATTTT	once	TRBD2	TRBJ2-3	TRBV4-2	16
CSVLTGGSDEQYF	TGCAGCGTGTTGACAGGGGGTAGCGACGAGCAGTACTTC	.	TRBD1	TRBJ2-7	TRBV29-1	13
CASSLPGLDTDTQYF	TGTGCCAGCAGCTTGCCCGGACTTGACACAGATACGCAGTATTTT	.	.	TRBJ2-3	TRBV5-4	15
CASSRGLTIYEQYF	TGTGCCAGTAGCCGGGGACTGACCATCTACGAGCAGTACTTC	.	.	TRBJ2-7	TRBV19	14
CASSIAGGTPYEQYF	TGTGCCAGCAGTATAGCGGGGGGGACACCCTACGAGCAGTACTTC	.	TRBD2	TRBJ2-7	TRBV6-6	15
CASSAEADPANTGELFF	TGCGCCAGCAGCGCCGAGGCAGACCCCGCGAACACCGGGGAGCTGTTTTTT	.	.	TRBJ2-2	TRBV5-1	17